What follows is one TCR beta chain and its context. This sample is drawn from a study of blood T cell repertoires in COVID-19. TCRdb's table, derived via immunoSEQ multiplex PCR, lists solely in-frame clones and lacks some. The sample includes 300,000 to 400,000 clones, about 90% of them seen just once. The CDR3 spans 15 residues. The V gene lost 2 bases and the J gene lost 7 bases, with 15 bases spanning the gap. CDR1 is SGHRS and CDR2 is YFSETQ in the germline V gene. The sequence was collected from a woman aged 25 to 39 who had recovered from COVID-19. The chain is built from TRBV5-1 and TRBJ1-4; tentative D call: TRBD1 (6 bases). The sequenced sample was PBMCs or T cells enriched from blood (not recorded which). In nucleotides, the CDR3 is TGCGCCAGCAGCTTAGCAGGGGCCAGTGGTGAAAAACTGTTTTTT. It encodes CASSLAGASGEKLFF.